The entry below describes one T cell receptor (beta chain). The data were taken from a study of control samples from healthy donors and cancer patients. V lost 4 bases and J 6 bases, leaving 16 bases between the germline ends. Per the germline V gene, CDR1 is MNHEY and CDR2 is SMNVEV (reference sequence). CDR3 length equals 14 residues. Sequenced by immunoSEQ multiplex PCR; TCRdb stores in-frame clones only, minus some. The sample has about 73,000 clones, about 90% seen once. The sample consisted of blood. This TCR was recovered from a woman in her forties or fifties in good health. The chain uses TRBV27 and TRBJ2-7; perhaps TRBD2 as D (5 bases). CDR3 sequence (DNA): TGTGCCAGCAGTTACCAATCACTAGGAGCCGAGCAGTACTTC. This translates into CASSYQSLGAEQYF.